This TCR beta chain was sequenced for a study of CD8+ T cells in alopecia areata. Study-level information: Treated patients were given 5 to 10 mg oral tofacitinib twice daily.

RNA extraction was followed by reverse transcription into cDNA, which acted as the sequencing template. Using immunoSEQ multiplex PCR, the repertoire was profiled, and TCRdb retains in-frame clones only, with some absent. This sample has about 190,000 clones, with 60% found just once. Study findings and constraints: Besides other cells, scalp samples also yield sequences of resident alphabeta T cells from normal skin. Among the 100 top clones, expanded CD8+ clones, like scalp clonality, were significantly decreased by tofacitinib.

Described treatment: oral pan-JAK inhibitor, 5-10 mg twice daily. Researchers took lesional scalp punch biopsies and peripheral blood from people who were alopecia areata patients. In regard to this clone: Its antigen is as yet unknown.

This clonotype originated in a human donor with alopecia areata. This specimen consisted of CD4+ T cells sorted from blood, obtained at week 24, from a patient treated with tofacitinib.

The DNA for the CDR3 is TGTGCCACCAGCAGCACGAGAGAGACCGGGGAGCTGTTTTTT. This translates into CATSSTRETGELFF. This sequence joins TRBV15 and TRBJ2-2, with D unclear. Germline V gene data show CDR1 as LNHNV and CDR2 as YYDKDF (reference sequence). This CDR3 spans 14 amino acids. Trimming left V 3 bases short and J 5 bases short, with 10 bases between.